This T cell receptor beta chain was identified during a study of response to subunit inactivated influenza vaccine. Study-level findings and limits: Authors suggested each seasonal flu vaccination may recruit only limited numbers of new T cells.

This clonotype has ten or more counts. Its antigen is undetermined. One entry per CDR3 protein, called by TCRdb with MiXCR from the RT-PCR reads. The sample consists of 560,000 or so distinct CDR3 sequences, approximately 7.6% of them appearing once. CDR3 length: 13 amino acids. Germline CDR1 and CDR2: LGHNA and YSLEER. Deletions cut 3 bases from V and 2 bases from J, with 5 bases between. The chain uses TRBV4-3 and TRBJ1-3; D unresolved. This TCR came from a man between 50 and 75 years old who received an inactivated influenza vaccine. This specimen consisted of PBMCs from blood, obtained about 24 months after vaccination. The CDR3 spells CASSQRAGNTIYF. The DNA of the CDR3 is TGCGCCAGCAGCCAGAGGGCTGGAAACACCATATATTTT.